A selection of T cell receptor beta chains follows, all from one sample in a study of radiotherapy plus CTLA-4 blockade in lung cancer. Sequenced by immunoSEQ multiplex PCR; TCRdb stores in-frame clones only, minus some. The sample shows roughly 62,000 clones, approximately 76% of them seen only once. The sample was peripheral blood, taken from a patient treated with radiotherapy plus ipilimumab. The origin of the receptors is a human donor with non-small cell lung cancer who had a complete response to radiotherapy plus ipilimumab. Both conserved end residues are trimmed from each CDR3.

V gene: TRBV2; J gene: TRBJ1-3; CDR3 protein: ASSGADLSGNTIY
V gene: TRBV28; J gene: TRBJ2-7; CDR3 protein: ASRLRSLYEQY
V gene: TRBV7-9; J gene: TRBJ2-3; CDR3 protein: ASSPTPSAAPTDTQY
V gene: TRBV19; J gene: TRBJ2-7; CDR3 protein: ATREGGGRSYEQY
V gene: TRBV7-2; J gene: TRBJ1-6; CDR3 protein: ASSPVGTGFSPLH
V gene: TRBV4-1; J gene: TRBJ1-1; CDR3 protein: ASSQDRGRAF
V gene: TRBV9; J gene: TRBJ1-6; CDR3 protein: ASSVVSGTGSPLH
V gene: TRBV7-2; J gene: TRBJ1-1; CDR3 protein: ASSSPDRATEAF
V gene: TRBV5-1; J gene: TRBJ2-3; CDR3 protein: ASSTGLAETDTQY
V gene: TRBV6-4; J gene: TRBJ2-7; CDR3 protein: ASSRLAGVDEQY
V gene: TRBV29-1; J gene: TRBJ2-1; CDR3 protein: SVRTGASYNEQF
V gene: TRBV28; J gene: TRBJ1-4; CDR3 protein: VSGTPAGEKLF
V gene: TRBV10-3; J gene: TRBJ1-4; CDR3 protein: AISETGGQRGEKLF
V gene: TRBV19; J gene: TRBJ2-7; CDR3 protein: ASSDSGSGRIEQY
V gene: TRBV4-1; J gene: TRBJ1-4; CDR3 protein: ASSQYRVLNEKLF
V gene: TRBV7-2; J gene: TRBJ1-6; CDR3 protein: ASSLGTSNSPLH
V gene: TRBV30; J gene: TRBJ2-7; CDR3 protein: AWSLGGVSYEQY
V gene: TRBV7-2; J gene: TRBJ1-3; CDR3 protein: ASSSPRGFGNTIY